This TCR beta chain was identified during a study of cytomegalovirus exposure and HLA in healthy donors. Study-level points and caveats: Researchers reported in a later analysis that a missense DCLRE1C variant was tied to TCR beta V- and J-gene trimming. Clonal expansion was found to be greater in HLA-associated TCR beta chains than in equally common others in a later analysis. With DRB1 most and HLA-C fewest, TCR association rates differed between HLA loci in a later analysis.

A multiplex PCR was run with 60 Vbeta primers and 13 Jbeta primers. Authors' processing steps: A later analysis counted 80 million or so unique TCR beta chains, roughly 11 million shared. Sequencing used immunoSEQ multiplex PCR; TCRdb keeps in-frame clones, though not all of them. V and J calls and clone size are as listed in that table; D and trimming were resolved from the DNA. The sample records 90,000 to 140,000 clones, around 76% being singletons. This clone was seen more than once but under ten times. Its antigen remains unidentified. A read error may produce the germline difference seen at one junction end. Sequenced input: PBMCs. The TCR sequence derives from a man in his forties in good health and CMV-seropositive.

CDR3 residues: CARSYLTLEGNTIYF. CDR3 DNA: TGCGCCAGGAGCTACCTAACCCTCGAGGGAAACACCATATATTTT. This chain joins TRBV5-1 and TRBJ1-3; D gene ambiguous. The CDR3 covers 15 residues. The V gene's germline CDR1 is SGHRS and CDR2 YFSETQ.